This T cell receptor beta chain came from a study of OX40 agonist ivuxolimab in advanced cancers. V gave up 5 bases and J gave up 0 bases; unmatched junction bases: 5. The CDR3 is 15 amino acids. The germline CDR1 and CDR2 sequences are SGHAT and FQDESV (reference sequence). TCRdb's copy holds only in-frame clones and misses some; the assay was immunoSEQ multiplex PCR. The sample yields roughly 70,000 clones, around 86% seen once. This chain joins TRBV11-1 and TRBJ1-1; 8 bases are a match to TRBD1. Source: CD4+ or CD8+ T cells sorted from blood, taken in a trial of the OX40 agonist ivuxolimab. The sequence came from an adult with an advanced solid tumor such as melanoma, head and neck, liver or kidney cancer. Here the CDR3 DNA reads TGTGCCAGCAGCCAACCGGGACAGGTGAACACTGAAGCTTTCTTT. Translation: CASSQPGQVNTEAFF.